The clone carrying this TCR beta chain was detected only a few times. This sample stems from a study of blood T cell repertoires in COVID-19. Assay: immunoSEQ multiplex PCR; the TCRdb copy retains only in-frame clones and omits some. This table has 280,000 or so clones, approximately 85% appearing once. The sequenced sample was PBMCs or T cells enriched from blood (not recorded which). This receptor was obtained from a man younger than 45 who had recovered from COVID-19.

The CDR3 is CASSLGYRYGYTF. The CDR3 coding sequence is TGTGCCAGCAGCTTAGGGTACCGGTATGGCTACACCTTC. The chain links TRBV7-2 to TRBJ1-2; D is unclear. This CDR3 has 13 residues. V was clipped by 1 base and J by 5 bases, with 8 bases between them. Germline V gene lookup returns CDR1 SGHTA and CDR2 FQGNSA.